This TCR beta chain originates from a study of blood T cells in healthy people across ages. The V and J ends lost 3 bases and 3 bases, in that order; junction bases with no gene match: 6. CDR1 and CDR2 from the germline V gene are LGHDT and YNNKEL (reference sequence). CDR3 length: 15 amino acids. Through a sample-barcoded 5' primer and a J-beta primer mix, a second PCR was run for 7 to 11 cycles. In TCRdb, the 5' RACE reads were re-called with MiXCR into one record per CDR3 protein. The sample comprises 450,000 to 600,000 distinct CDR3 sequences, about 25% of which are singletons, and under 4.5% rests with the top ten. These data are also associated with another study on T cells of mothers and their children.

Sequencing was done on a sample of blood. This TCR came from a boy under 10 years old in good health. V and J are TRBV3-1 and TRBJ1-1; 8 bases line up with TRBD1. The CDR3 spells CASSQDRARDTEAFF. CDR3 in DNA: TGTGCCAGCAGCCAGGACAGGGCTCGGGACACTGAAGCTTTCTTT.